This T cell receptor beta chain was identified during a study of brain T cells in children with intractable seizures. Only cases whose brain tissue showed the highest T cell transcript signatures were sequenced. Some clones are missing from TCRdb's copy, which holds only in-frame ones; the method was immunoSEQ multiplex PCR. The table lists some 41,000 clones, 90% of them singletons. Trimming pared 4 bases from V and 0 bases from J, leaving 12 bases between. The CDR3 consists of 15 residues. Germline CDR1 MGHRA, CDR2 YSYEKL. The material sequenced was peripheral blood, taken at surgery. The chain joins TRBV4-1 to TRBJ1-1, with D maybe TRBD1 (5 bases). The sequence derives from a girl aged 2 to 10 with tuberous sclerosis and intractable seizures. The CDR3 here is CASSPSGTLNTEAFF. Here the CDR3 DNA reads TGCGCCAGCAGCCCGTCTGGGACCCTGAACACTGAAGCTTTCTTT.